The 10 T cell receptor beta chains in this list originate from one sample, sequenced in a study of T cells in Graves' hyperthyroidism and ophthalmopathy. Researchers took RNA transcripts and amplified the TCR beta CDR3 regions from them. First-round RT-PCR of the TCR CDR3 relied on the HTBI primer set. TCRdb reprocessed the multiplex PCR reads via MiXCR and lists one record per CDR3 protein. In the table there are almost 500,000 distinct CDR3 sequences, 20% to 25% of which are singletons. Sequenced input: blood. Source of these receptors: a woman between 70 and 85 years old with Graves' ophthalmopathy.

Many counts were recorded for this clonotype. The V gene is TRBV11-2, the J gene TRBJ2-7; D call uncertain. The V end was cut by 4 bases, the J end by 5 bases, with 6 bases between. The CDR3 totals 11 residues. Germline V gene data show CDR1 as SGHAT and CDR2 as FQNNGV. CDR3 bases: TGTGCCAGCAGCTACCACAACGAGCAGTACTTC. It codes for CASSYHNEQYF.

A few counts support this clonotype. The chain employs TRBV6-2 or TRBV6-3 and TRBJ2-7, with 16 bases aligning to TRBD2. Trimming removed 6 bases from V and 4 bases from J; junction bases left unmatched: 12. The CDR3 spans 18 residues. In germline, CDR1 is MNHEY, CDR2 SVGEGT. For the CDR3, the DNA is TGTGCCAGCAGCCCCGTCCCGGGACTAGCGGGAGGGATATACGAGCAGTACTTC. This translates into CASSPVPGLAGGIYEQYF.

The chain joins TRBV20-1 to TRBJ2-1; 9 bases fit TRBD1. The V segment lost 5 bases and the J segment 10 bases; nucleotides outside the gene matches: 15. Germline V CDR1 and CDR2: DFQATT, SNEGSKA (reference sequence). CDR3 length equals 15 residues. Here the CDR3 DNA reads TGCAGTGCTCGGGACAGGGAGGGGTCCCATTACGAGCAGTTCTTC. Its protein is CSARDREGSHYEQFF.

This clonotype was recorded a few times. The J gene is TRBJ2-5, the V gene TRBV19; the match to TRBD1 covers 7 bases. This CDR3 has 15 amino acids. V lost 4 bases and J lost 1; bases outside the gene matches: 6. The germline CDR1 and CDR2 sequences are LNHDA and SQIVND (reference sequence). The CDR3 loop is CASSTRQGIQETQYF. CDR3 in DNA: TGTGCCAGTAGTACCCGACAGGGCATCCAAGAGACCCAGTACTTC.

The rearrangement links TRBV27 to TRBJ1-2; the match to TRBD1 covers 12 bases. V lost 6 bases, J lost 1 base, and 12 bases stayed unmatched. The CDR3 loop spans 18 amino acids. The germline CDR1 and CDR2 sequences are MNHEY and SMNVEV (reference sequence). As DNA, the CDR3 is TGTGCCAGCAGGGCACCGGGACAGGGGGCCGGTAGTAACTATGGCTACACCTTC. This translates into CASRAPGQGAGSNYGYTF.

CDR3 sequence reads: CSASGSLNSYEQYF. Written as DNA, the CDR3 is TGCAGTGCTAGCGGGAGCCTCAACTCCTACGAGCAGTACTTC. The chain uses TRBV20-1 and TRBJ2-7, with a possible D match to TRBD2 (6 bases). Germline values: CDR1 DFQATT, CDR2 SNEGSKA (reference sequence). V was shortened by 3 bases and J by 0 bases, with 12 bases between the two germline ends. This CDR3 spans 14 amino acids.

The chain has TRBV30 and TRBJ1-2; D gene unclear. V was shortened by 3 bases and J by 4 bases, with 18 bases between the two germline ends. This CDR3 is built from 15 residues. CDR1 is GTSNPN, CDR2 SVGIG, per germline (reference sequence). CDR3 sequence: CAWSIAGPVGYGYTF. The CDR3 DNA reads TGTGCCTGGAGCATTGCCGGCCCGGTCGGCTATGGCTACACCTTC.

The chain links TRBV12-3 or TRBV12-4 to TRBJ2-1; D call uncertain. V dropped 6 bases and J dropped 2 bases, with 11 bases sitting between them. The CDR3 totals 14 residues. CDR3 sequence reads: CASSLDQAYNEQFF. The CDR3 region has the DNA TGTGCCAGCAGCCTAGACCAGGCCTACAATGAGCAGTTCTTC.

The rearrangement uses TRBV6-1 and TRBJ1-2; no clear D. CDR1 MNHNS and CDR2 SASEGT come from the germline V gene. The CDR3 is 10 amino acids. V was pared by 6 bases and J by 6 bases, with 5 bases between. The DNA of the CDR3 is TGTGCCAGCAGGGGCAATGGCTACACCTTC. Translating it yields CASRGNGYTF.

Comment on this clonotype: The germline gene is not matched at one end of the junction; a read error may be the cause. The chain has TRBV27 and TRBJ1-6, with 8 bases matching TRBD1. The CDR3 is 18 residues long. Germline V CDR1 and CDR2: MNHEY, SMNVEV (reference sequence). CDR3 region: CAGSPIQGAQGTGSPLHF. CDR3 DNA: TGTGCCGGCAGCCCGATCCAGGGGGCGCAAGGGACGGGTTCACCCCTCCACTTT.